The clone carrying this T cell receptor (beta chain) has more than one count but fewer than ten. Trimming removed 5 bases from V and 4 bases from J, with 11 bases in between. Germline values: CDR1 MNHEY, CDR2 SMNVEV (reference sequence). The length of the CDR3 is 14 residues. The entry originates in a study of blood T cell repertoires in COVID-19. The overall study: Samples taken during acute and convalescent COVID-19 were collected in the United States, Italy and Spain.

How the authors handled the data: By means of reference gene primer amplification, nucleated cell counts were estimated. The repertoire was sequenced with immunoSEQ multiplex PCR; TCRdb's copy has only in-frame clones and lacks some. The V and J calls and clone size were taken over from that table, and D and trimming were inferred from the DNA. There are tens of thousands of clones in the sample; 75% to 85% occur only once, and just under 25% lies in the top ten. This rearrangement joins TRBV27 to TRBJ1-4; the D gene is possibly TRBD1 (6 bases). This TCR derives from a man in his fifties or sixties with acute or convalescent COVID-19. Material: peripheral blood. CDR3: CASSPQGFNEKLFF. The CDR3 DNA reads TGTGCCAGCAGTCCACAGGGTTTTAATGAAAAACTGTTTTTT.